This T cell receptor beta chain stems from a study of technical replicates of blood from a few donors. Here immunoSEQ multiplex PCR was the method, and the copy in TCRdb shows in-frame clones only, minus some. The table shows fewer than 20,000 clones, with 70% to 85% occurring only once. The CDR3 length is 16 residues. The germline V gene encodes CDR1 WNHNN and CDR2 SYGVQD (reference sequence). The chain combines TRBV10-1 with TRBJ2-5, with TRBD2 matching over 10 bases. The end of the DNA aligns better with TRBJ2-7, so the J call may be wrong. The sequencing sample was made of PBMCs. The source is a human donor in good health. Some clones in this sample may be carry-over from other donors' samples. This chain's CDR3 is CASSEASGSGGYEQYF. CDR3 DNA: TGCGCCAGCAGTGAGGCTAGCGGGAGTGGCGGCTACGAGCAGTACTTC.